Sequencing of this TCR beta chain was carried out in a study of vaccination effects on CD4 cells after COVID-19. Before sequencing, viral peptide pools were used by the ViraFEST assay to expand antigen-specific CD4+ T cells. Scientists isolated CD4+ T cells after an approximately 10-day culture period ended. Each vaccine recipient was nucleocapsid antibody negative and had no prior SARS-CoV-2 infection. In regard to this clone: The antigen remains undetermined.

CDR1 is SGHTA, CDR2 FQGNSA, per germline. Trimming left V 1 base short and J 2 bases short, with 8 bases between. The length of the CDR3 is 14 residues. Some clones are missing from TCRdb's copy, which holds only in-frame ones; the method was immunoSEQ multiplex PCR. The sample contains tens of thousands of clones, over 70% of which appear only once. The chain links TRBV7-2 to TRBJ2-5; D is possibly TRBD2 (6 bases). Source: CD4+ T cells from PBMCs cultured with SARS-CoV-2 spike peptides, taken before COVID-19 vaccination. This clonotype was obtained from a human donor who received a COVID-19 vaccine. The CDR3 DNA is TGTGCCAGCAGCTTAGGGGGACTGCAAGAGACCCAGTACTTC. It codes for CASSLGGLQETQYF.